What follows are 7 T cell receptor beta chains derived from one specimen sequenced in a study of OX40 agonist ivuxolimab in advanced cancers. TCRdb keeps only in-frame clones here, not all; method: immunoSEQ multiplex PCR. This sample has more than 85,000 clones, with roughly 83% found just once. The source was CD4+ or CD8+ T cells sorted from blood, collected in a trial of the OX40 agonist ivuxolimab. The receptors here all came from an adult with an advanced solid tumor such as melanoma, head and neck, liver or kidney cancer.

This chain connects TRBV28 to TRBJ2-5, with D hard to call. Trimming shortened V by 2 bases and J by 1 base, and 8 bases separated the two germline ends. CDR3 length equals 14 residues. Germline CDR1 and CDR2: MDHEN and SYDVKM. In nucleotides, the CDR3 is TGTGCCAGCAGTTTAATCCGCGGCCAAGAGACCCAGTACTTC. It is translated as CASSLIRGQETQYF.

This rearrangement joins TRBV5-1 to TRBJ2-7; TRBD1 might be the D (6 bases). This CDR3 comprises 18 residues. Trimming shortened V by 3 bases and J by 1 base, and 23 bases separated the two germline ends. Germline CDR1 SGHRS, CDR2 YFSETQ. Here the CDR3 DNA reads TGCGCCAGCAGCTCACTATCACCACGGACAGTCCCTTCCTACGAGCAGTACTTC. This codes for CASSSLSPRTVPSYEQYF. Based on the CDR3 plus reference TRBV5-1 and TRBJ2-7, the full variable domain is KAGVTQTPRYLIKTRGQQVTLSCSPISGHRSVSWYQQTPGQGLQFLFEYFSETQRNKGNFPGRFSGRQFSNSRSEMNVSTLELGDSALYLCASSSLSPRTVPSYEQYFGPGTRLTVT.

V usage is TRBV7-2 and J usage is TRBJ2-7; TRBD1 aligns across 9 bases. CDR1 and CDR2 from the germline V gene are SGHTA and FQGNSA. This CDR3 has 13 amino acids. V shed 9 bases, J shed 6 bases, and the junction held 9 bases outside the gene matches. The CDR3 DNA follows: TGTGCCAGTTGCCGGGACAGGGTTGCCGAGCAGTACTTC. Amino acid sequence: CASCRDRVAEQYF.

The chain recombines TRBV9 with TRBJ2-1; TRBD1 matches at 8 bases. Looked up from germline, CDR1 is SGDLS and CDR2 is YYNGEE. The CDR3 extends over 15 amino acids. V dropped 4 bases and J dropped 5; count of bases not matched to a gene: 8. The CDR3 bases are TGTGCCAGCAGCCCTCCGGGACAGGTAAACAATGAGCAGTTCTTC. Amino acid sequence: CASSPPGQVNNEQFF. Filled out from reference TRBV9 and TRBJ2-1, the complete variable domain reads DSGVTQTPKHLITATGQRVTLRCSPRSGDLSVYWYQQSLDQGLQFLIQYYNGEERAKGNILERFSAQQFPDLHSELNLSSLELGDSALYFCASSPPGQVNNEQFFGPGTRLTVL.

J is TRBJ2-5 and V is TRBV5-1; D remains ambiguous. Germline-derived CDR1 and CDR2 are SGHRS and YFSETQ. V lost 1 base and J 4 bases, leaving 2 bases between the germline ends. This CDR3 region has 11 residues. CDR3 amino acids: CASSLSETQYF. The CDR3 nucleotides are TGCGCCAGCAGCTTGTCAGAGACCCAGTACTTC.

The rearrangement joins TRBV9 to TRBJ1-3, with unresolved D. Germline lookup yields CDR1 SGDLS and CDR2 YYNGEE. The length of the CDR3 is 16 residues. V was shortened by 3 bases and J by 0 bases, with 13 bases between the two germline ends. CDR3 region: CASSARVSSSGNTIYF. The CDR3 DNA reads as TGTGCCAGCAGCGCTCGAGTTTCTTCCTCTGGAAACACCATATATTTT.

The rearrangement uses TRBV4-2 and TRBJ1-4, with 9 bases identical to TRBD1. CDR3 length equals 15 residues. V dropped 4 bases and J dropped 5; count of bases not matched to a gene: 5. The germline CDR1 and CDR2 sequences are LGHNA and YNFKEQ. The CDR3 protein is CASSLPGTGNEKLFF. CDR3 bases: TGTGCCAGCAGCCTACCCGGGACAGGGAATGAAAAACTGTTTTTT.